One T cell receptor (beta chain) is described in this entry. The data originate from a study of blood T cell repertoires in COVID-19. Study summary: T cells, B-cell-depleted T cells, or PBMCs provided the cDNA or gDNA that served as material.

The table came from immunoSEQ multiplex PCR; TCRdb's copy has only in-frame clones and leaves some out. The sample carries 130,000 or so clones, roughly 85% recorded once. This CDR3 is 13 amino acids long. Trimming took 7 bases from V and 8 from J, leaving 14 bases between them. CDR1 is SGHTA, CDR2 FQGNSA, per germline. Sequenced: peripheral blood. This sequence originates from a human donor in a cohort sampled during active COVID-19. This chain joins TRBV7-2 and TRBJ2-2; a weak D match, TRBD1 (5 bases). CDR3 nucleotide sequence: TGTGCCAGCACAGGGATAACTTCTGGGGAGCTGTTTTTT. Its translation: CASTGITSGELFF.